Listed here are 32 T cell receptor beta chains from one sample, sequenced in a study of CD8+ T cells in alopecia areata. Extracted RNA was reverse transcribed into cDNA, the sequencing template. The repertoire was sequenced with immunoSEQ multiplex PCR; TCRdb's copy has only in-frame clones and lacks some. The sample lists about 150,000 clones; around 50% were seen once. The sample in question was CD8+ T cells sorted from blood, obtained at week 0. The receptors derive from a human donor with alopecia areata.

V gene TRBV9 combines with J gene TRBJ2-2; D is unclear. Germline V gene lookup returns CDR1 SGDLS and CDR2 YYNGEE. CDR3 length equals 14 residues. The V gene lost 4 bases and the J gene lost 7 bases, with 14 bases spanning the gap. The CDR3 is CASSLRPEDGELFF. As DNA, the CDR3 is TGTGCCAGCAGCCTCCGGCCCGAGGACGGGGAGCTGTTTTTT.

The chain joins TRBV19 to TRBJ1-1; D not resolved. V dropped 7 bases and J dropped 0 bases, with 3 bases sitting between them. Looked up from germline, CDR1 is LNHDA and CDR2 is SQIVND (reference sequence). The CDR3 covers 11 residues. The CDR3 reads CASILNTEAFF. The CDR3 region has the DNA TGTGCCAGTATTCTGAACACTGAAGCTTTCTTT. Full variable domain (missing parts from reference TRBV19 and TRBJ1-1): DGGITQSPKYLFRKEGQNVTLSCEQNLNHDAMYWYRQDPGQGLRLIYYSQIVNDFQKGDIAEGYSVSREKKESFPLTVTSAQKNPTAFYLCASILNTEAFFGQGTRLTVV.

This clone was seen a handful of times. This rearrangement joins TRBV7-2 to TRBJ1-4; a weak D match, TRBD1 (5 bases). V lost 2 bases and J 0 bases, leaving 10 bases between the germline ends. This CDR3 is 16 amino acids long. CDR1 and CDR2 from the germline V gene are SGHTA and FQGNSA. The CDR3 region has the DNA TGTGCCAGCAGCTTAAAAACAGGCGCAACTAATGAAAAACTGTTTTTT. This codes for CASSLKTGATNEKLFF. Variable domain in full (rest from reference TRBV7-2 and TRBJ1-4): GAGVSQSPSNKVTEKGKDVELRCDPISGHTALYWYRQSLGQGLEFLIYFQGNSAPDKSGLPSDRFSAERTGGSVSTLTIQRTQQEDSAVYLCASSLKTGATNEKLFFGSGTQLSVL.

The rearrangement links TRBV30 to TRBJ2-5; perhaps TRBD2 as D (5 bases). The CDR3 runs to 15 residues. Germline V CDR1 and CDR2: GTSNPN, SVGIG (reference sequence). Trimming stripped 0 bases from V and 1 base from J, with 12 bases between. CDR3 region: CAWSVGAGVQETQYF. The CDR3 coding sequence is TGTGCCTGGAGTGTAGGAGCCGGGGTCCAAGAGACCCAGTACTTC. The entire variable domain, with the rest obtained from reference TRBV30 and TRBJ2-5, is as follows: SQTIHQWPATLVQPVGSPLSLECTVEGTSNPNLYWYRQAAGRGLQLLFYSVGIGQISSEVPQNLSASRPQDRQFILSSKKLLLSDSGFYLCAWSVGAGVQETQYFGPGTRLLVL.

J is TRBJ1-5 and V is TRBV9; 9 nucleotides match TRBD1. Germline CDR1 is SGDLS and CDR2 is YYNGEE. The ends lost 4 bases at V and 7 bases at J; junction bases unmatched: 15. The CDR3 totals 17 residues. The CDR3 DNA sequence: TGTGCCAGCAGCCAAAAAAACCGAGGACAGGGGAAACAGCCCCAGCATTTT. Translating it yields CASSQKNRGQGKQPQHF.

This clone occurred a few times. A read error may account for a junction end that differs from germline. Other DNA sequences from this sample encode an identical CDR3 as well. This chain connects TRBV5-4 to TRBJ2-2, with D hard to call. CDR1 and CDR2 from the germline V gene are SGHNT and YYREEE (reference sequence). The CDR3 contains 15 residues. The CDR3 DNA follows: TGCGCCAGCAGCCAAGATCGGCAAAACACCGGGGAGCTGTTTTTT. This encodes CASSQDRQNTGELFF.

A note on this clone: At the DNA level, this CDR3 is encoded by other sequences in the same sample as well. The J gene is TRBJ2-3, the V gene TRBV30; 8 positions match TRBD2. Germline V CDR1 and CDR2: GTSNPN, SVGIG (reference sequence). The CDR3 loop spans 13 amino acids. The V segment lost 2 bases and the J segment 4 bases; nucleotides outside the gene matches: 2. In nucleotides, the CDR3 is TGTGCCTGGAGTCGGGGGGGCTCAGATACGCAGTATTTT. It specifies CAWSRGGSDTQYF.

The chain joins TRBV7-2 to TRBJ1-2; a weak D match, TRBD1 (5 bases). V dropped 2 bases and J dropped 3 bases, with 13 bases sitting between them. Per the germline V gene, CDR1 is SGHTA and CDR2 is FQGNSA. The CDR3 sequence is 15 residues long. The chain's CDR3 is CASSLRSGDDYGYTF. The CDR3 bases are TGTGCCAGCAGCTTAAGATCGGGGGACGACTATGGCTACACCTTC.

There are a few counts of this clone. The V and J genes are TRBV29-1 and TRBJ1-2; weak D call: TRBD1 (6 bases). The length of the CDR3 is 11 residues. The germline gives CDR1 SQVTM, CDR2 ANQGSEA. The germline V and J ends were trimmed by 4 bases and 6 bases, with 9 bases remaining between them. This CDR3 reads CSVASGDGYTF. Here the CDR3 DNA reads TGCAGCGTTGCGTCAGGGGATGGCTACACCTTC.

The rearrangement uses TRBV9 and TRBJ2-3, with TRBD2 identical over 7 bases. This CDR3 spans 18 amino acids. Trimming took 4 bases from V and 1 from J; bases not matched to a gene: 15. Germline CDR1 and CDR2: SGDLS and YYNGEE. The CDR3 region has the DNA TGTGCCAGCAGCCTCCACCCCGGGGGGTCATCGGGCACAGATACGCAGTATTTT. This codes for CASSLHPGGSSGTDTQYF.

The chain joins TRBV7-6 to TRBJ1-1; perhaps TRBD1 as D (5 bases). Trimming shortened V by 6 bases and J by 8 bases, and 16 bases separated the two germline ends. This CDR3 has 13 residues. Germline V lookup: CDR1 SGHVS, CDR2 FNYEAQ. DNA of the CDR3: TGTGCCAGCAGACGAAAGGACAACGAAGAAGCTTTCTTT. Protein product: CASRRKDNEEAFF.

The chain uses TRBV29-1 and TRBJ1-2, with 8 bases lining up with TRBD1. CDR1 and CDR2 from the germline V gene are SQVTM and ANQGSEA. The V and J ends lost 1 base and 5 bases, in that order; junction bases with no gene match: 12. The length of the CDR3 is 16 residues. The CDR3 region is CSVEVFRQGASYGYTF. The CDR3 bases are TGCAGCGTTGAAGTCTTCCGGCAGGGGGCATCGTATGGCTACACCTTC.

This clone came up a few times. CDR3 residues: CASSLGGNGYTF. The CDR3 bases are TGTGCCAGCAGCTTAGGAGGGAATGGCTACACCTTC. The chain combines TRBV7-9 with TRBJ1-2; unclear D gene. Germline loops: CDR1 SEHNR, CDR2 FQNEAQ (reference sequence). Trimming took 1 base from V and 6 from J, leaving 6 bases between them. The CDR3 has 12 amino acids.

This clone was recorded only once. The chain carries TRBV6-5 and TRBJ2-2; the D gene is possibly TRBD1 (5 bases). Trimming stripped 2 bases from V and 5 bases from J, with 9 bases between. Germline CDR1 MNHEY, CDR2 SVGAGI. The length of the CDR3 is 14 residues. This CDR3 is CASSYIGVTGELFF. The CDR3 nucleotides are TGTGCCAGCAGTTACATAGGGGTGACCGGGGAGCTGTTTTTT.

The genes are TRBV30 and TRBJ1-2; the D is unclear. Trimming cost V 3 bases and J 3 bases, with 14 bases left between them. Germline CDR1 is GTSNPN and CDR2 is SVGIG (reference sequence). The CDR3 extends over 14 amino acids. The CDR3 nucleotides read TGTGCCTGGAGGGCGAGTCGGAACCACTATGGCTACACCTTC. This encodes CAWRASRNHYGYTF.

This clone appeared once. The CDR3 DNA follows: TGCAGCGTTGGAGGGGCCTCCGATGGCTACACCTTC. Amino acids: CSVGGASDGYTF. The chain carries TRBV29-1 and TRBJ1-2, with TRBD1 as a possible D gene (5 bases). V lost 4 bases, J lost 6 bases, and 12 bases lay in between. Germline V gives CDR1 SQVTM, CDR2 ANQGSEA. The CDR3 loop spans 12 amino acids.

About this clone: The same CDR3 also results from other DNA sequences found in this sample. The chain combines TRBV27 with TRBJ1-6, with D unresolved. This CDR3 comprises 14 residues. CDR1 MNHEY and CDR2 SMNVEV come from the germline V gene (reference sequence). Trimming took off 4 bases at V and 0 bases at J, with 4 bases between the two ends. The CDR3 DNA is TGTGCCAGCAGTTCCCGCTCCTATAATTCACCCCTCCACTTT. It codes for CASSSRSYNSPLHF.

Written as DNA, the CDR3 is TGTGCCAGCAGTGGCCCCCTCAATGCTGGGGCCAACGTCCTGACTTTC. Amino acids: CASSGPLNAGANVLTF. The chain joins TRBV6-1 to TRBJ2-6; D unclear. CDR1 and CDR2 (germline): MNHNS, SASEGT. Trimming cost V 4 bases and J 2 bases, with 12 bases left between them. The CDR3 totals 16 residues.

CDR3 region: CASSQGPWQGPTYEQYF. The CDR3 region has the DNA TGCGCCAGCAGCCAAGGCCCTTGGCAGGGCCCAACCTACGAGCAGTACTTC. The chain couples TRBV4-3 to TRBJ2-7, with D possibly TRBD1 on 5 matching bases. CDR1 and CDR2 from the germline V gene are LGHNA and YSLEER. The CDR3 extends over 17 amino acids. Deletions cut 1 base from V and 2 bases from J, with 18 bases between.

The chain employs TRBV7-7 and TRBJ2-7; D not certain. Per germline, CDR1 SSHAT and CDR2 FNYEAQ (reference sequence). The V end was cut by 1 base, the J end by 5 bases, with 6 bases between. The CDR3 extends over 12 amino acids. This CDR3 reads CASSLGDNEQYF. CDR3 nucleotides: TGTGCCAGCAGCTTAGGGGATAACGAGCAGTACTTC.

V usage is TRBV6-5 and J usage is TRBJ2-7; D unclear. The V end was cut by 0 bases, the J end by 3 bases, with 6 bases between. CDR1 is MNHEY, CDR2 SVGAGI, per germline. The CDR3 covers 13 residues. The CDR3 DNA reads TGTGCCAGCAGTTACTCTGAGAGCTACGAGCAGTACTTC. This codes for CASSYSESYEQYF.

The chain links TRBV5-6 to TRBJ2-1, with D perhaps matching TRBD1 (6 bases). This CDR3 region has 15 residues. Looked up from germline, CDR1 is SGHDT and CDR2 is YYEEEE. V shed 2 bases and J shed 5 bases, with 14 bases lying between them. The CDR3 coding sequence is TGTGCCAGCAGCTTACCATCCAGGGGAGACAATGAGCAGTTCTTC. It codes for CASSLPSRGDNEQFF.

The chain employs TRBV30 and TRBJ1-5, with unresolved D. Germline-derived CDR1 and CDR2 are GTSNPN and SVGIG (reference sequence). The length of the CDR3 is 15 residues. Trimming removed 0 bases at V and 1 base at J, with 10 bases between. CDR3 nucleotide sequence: TGTGCCTGGAGTGTAGCTCATGGGAGCAATCAGCCCCAGCATTTT. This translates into CAWSVAHGSNQPQHF.

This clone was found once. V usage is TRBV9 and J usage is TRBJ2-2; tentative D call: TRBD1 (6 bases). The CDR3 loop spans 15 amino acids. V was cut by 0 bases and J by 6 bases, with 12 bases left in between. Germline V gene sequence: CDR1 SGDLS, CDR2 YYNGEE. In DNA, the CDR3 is TGTGCCAGCAGCGTAGCTGTGGGGGCCGCCGGGGAGCTGTTTTTT. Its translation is CASSVAVGAAGELFF.

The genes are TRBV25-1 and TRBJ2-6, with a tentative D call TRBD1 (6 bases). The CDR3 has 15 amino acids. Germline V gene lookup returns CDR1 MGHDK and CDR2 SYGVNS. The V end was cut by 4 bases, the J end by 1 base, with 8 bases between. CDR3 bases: TGTGCCAGCAGTGGTACAGGGTCTGGGGCCAACGTCCTGACTTTC. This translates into CASSGTGSGANVLTF.

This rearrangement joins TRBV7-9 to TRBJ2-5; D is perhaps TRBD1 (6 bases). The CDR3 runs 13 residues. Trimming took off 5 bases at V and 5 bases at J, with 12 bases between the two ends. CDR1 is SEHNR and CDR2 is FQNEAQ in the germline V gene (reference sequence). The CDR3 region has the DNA TGTGCCAGCAGCAAACAGGGCTCGGAGACCCAGTACTTC. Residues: CASSKQGSETQYF.

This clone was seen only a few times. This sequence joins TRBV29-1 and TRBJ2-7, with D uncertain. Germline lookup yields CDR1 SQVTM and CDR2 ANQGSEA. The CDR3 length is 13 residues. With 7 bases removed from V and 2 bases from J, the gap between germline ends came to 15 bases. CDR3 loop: CSAQGGRTYEQYF. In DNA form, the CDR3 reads TGCAGCGCCCAAGGTGGCAGGACCTACGAGCAGTACTTC.

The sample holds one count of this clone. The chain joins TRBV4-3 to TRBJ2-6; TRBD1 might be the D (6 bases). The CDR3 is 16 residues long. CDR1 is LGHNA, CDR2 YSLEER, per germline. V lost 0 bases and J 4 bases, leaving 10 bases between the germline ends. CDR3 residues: CASSQDGQGGANVLTF. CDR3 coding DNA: TGCGCCAGCAGCCAAGATGGCCAGGGGGGGGCCAACGTCCTGACTTTC.

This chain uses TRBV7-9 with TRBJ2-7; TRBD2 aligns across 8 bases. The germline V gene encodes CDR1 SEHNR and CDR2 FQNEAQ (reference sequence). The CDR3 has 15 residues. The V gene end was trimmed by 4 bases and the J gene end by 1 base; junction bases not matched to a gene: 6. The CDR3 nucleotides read TGTGCCAGCAGCTACCTTAGCGGGGCATCCTACGAGCAGTACTTC. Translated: CASSYLSGASYEQYF.

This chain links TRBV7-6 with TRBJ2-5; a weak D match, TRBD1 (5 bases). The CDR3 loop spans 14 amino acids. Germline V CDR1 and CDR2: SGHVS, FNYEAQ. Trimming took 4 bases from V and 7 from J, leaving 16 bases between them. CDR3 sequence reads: CASSSTALGWTQYF. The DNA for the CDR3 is TGTGCCAGCAGCTCGACAGCTCTCGGTTGGACCCAGTACTTC. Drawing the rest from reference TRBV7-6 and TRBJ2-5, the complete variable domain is GAGVSQSPRYKVTKRGQDVALRCDPISGHVSLYWYRQALGQGPEFLTYFNYEAQQDKSGLPNDRFSAERPEGSISTLTIQRTEQRDSAMYRCASSSTALGWTQYFGPGTRLLVL.

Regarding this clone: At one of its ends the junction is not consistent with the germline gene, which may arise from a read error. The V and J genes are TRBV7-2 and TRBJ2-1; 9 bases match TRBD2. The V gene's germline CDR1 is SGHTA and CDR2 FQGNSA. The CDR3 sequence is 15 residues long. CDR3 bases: TGTGCCACCGGCCGAAGGAGCGGGGGGTACATTGAGCAGTTCTTC. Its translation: CATGRRSGGYIEQFF.

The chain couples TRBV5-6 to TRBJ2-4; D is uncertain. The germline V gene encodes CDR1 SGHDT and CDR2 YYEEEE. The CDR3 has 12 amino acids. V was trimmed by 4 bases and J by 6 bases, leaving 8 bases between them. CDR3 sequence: CASSPDGNIQYF. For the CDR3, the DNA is TGTGCCAGCAGCCCGGACGGAAACATTCAGTACTTC.